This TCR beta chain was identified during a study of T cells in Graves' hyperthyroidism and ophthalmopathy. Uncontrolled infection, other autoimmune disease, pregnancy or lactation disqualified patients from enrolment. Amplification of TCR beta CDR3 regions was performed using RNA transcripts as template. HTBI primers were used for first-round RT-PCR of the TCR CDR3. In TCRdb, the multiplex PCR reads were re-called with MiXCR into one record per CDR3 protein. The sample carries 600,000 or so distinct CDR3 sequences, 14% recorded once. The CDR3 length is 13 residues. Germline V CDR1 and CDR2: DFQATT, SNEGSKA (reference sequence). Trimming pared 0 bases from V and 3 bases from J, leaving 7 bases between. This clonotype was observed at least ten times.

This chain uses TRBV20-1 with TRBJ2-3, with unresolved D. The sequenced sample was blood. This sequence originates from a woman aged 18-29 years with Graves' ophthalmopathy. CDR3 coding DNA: TGCAGTGCTAGAGACCCCGGGACAGATACGCAGTATTTT. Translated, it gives CSARDPGTDTQYF.